A single T cell receptor beta chain is shown here with its context. This sample stems from a study of T cell responses to AZD1222 COVID-19 vaccine. Clones were read by immunoSEQ multiplex PCR, and TCRdb kept only the in-frame ones, dropping some. Among tens of thousands of clones listed, 87% were seen once. This CDR3 contains 15 residues. With 4 bases clipped from V and 6 bases from J, the junction kept 7 bases outside the gene matches. Germline V lookup: CDR1 LGHDT, CDR2 YNNKEL (reference sequence). The chain links TRBV3-1 (or the pseudogene TRBV3-2) to TRBJ2-2; 8 nucleotides line up with TRBD1. Source: peripheral blood, taken 28 days after the second AZD1222 dose. The sequence was collected from an adult who received the AZD1222 COVID-19 vaccine. The CDR3: CASSPWTGKAGELFF. The CDR3 DNA is TGTGCCAGCAGCCCGTGGACAGGGAAGGCCGGGGAGCTGTTTTTT.